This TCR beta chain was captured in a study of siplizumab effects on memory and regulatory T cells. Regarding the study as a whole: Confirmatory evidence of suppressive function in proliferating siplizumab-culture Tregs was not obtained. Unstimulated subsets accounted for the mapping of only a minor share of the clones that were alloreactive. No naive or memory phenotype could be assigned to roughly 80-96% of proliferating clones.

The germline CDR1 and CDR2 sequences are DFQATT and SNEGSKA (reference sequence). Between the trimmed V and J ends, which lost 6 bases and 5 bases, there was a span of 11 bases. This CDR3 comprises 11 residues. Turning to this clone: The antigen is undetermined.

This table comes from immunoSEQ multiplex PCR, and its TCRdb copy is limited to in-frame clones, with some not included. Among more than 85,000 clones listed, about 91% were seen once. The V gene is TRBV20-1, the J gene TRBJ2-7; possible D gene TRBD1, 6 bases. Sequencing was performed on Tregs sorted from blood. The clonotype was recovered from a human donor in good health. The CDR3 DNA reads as TGCAGTGCCGCTAGGGGGAACGAGCAGTACTTC. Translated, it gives CSAARGNEQYF.